The 20 T cell receptor beta chains given below trace back to one sample, sequenced in a study of cytotoxic CD8 clonotypes in ibrutinib-treated CLL. Produced via immunoSEQ multiplex PCR; TCRdb's table is partial and in-frame only. Among 9,000 or so clones listed, about 59% were seen once. The source was PBMCs, collected before ibrutinib treatment. The receptors here all came from a human donor with chronic lymphocytic leukemia.

V and J are TRBV18 and TRBJ2-3, with D uncertain. Trimming took 6 bases from V and 6 from J, leaving 28 bases between them. This CDR3 comprises 18 residues. CDR1 and CDR2 (germline): KGHSH, LQKENI. CDR3 residues: CASSRTPGFPTLTDTQYF. The CDR3 nucleotides are TGTGCCAGCTCTCGAACACCGGGCTTCCCGACTTTAACGGATACGCAGTATTTT. Complete variable domain (other parts from reference TRBV18 and TRBJ2-3): NAGVMQNPRHLVRRRGQEARLRCSPMKGHSHVYWYRQLPEEGLKFMVYLQKENIIDESGMPKERFSAEFPKEGPSILRIQQVVRGDSAAYFCASSRTPGFPTLTDTQYFGPGTRLTVL.

The chain joins TRBV9 to TRBJ1-3; D is unclear. This CDR3 is built from 16 residues. Deletions cut 3 bases from V and 1 base from J, with 14 bases between. Germline V CDR1 and CDR2: SGDLS, YYNGEE. CDR3 bases: TGTGCCAGCAGCGCACCCTCAGCTCAGTCTGGAAACACCATATATTTT. Its translation: CASSAPSAQSGNTIYF.

This clone was counted between two and nine times. The V and J genes are TRBV5-1 and TRBJ2-1; D may be TRBD2 (5 bases). Germline lookup yields CDR1 SGHRS and CDR2 YFSETQ. V was trimmed by 1 base and J by 12 bases, leaving 20 bases between them. The CDR3 sequence is 15 residues long. In nucleotides, the CDR3 is TGCGCCAGCAGCTTGTTCGGCGTCTCCCCGGAGGCGCAGTTCTTC. Amino acid sequence: CASSLFGVSPEAQFF.

This clone was seen a few times. J is TRBJ1-1 and V is TRBV7-3; D call uncertain. Per germline, CDR1 SGHTA and CDR2 FQGTGA. V was clipped by 4 bases and J by 5 bases, with 11 bases between them. This CDR3 spans 13 amino acids. The CDR3 region has the DNA TGTGCCAGCAGCTCCTCAACAGATACTGAAGCTTTCTTT. Its translation is CASSSSTDTEAFF.

The V and J genes are TRBV18 and TRBJ1-1, with 8 positions matching TRBD1. Germline CDR1 reads KGHSH; CDR2 reads LQKENI. The V segment lost 1 base and the J segment 8 bases; nucleotides outside the gene matches: 3. This CDR3 is built from 13 residues. CDR3 bases: TGTGCCAGCTCACCACTTAGGACAGGGGAAGCTTTCTTT. This codes for CASSPLRTGEAFF.

This chain connects TRBV6-1 to TRBJ2-3; 8 bases fit TRBD1. This CDR3 is built from 14 residues. V lost 8 bases to trimming and J lost 1 base; unmatched junction nucleotides: 5. CDR1 is MNHNS and CDR2 is SASEGT in the germline V gene. CDR3 nucleotides: TGTGCCAGCGGGACAGGATGGGGCACAGATACGCAGTATTTT. Protein sequence: CASGTGWGTDTQYF.

The V and J genes are TRBV2 and TRBJ2-7; D call uncertain. The CDR3 runs 13 residues. Germline CDR1 SNHLY, CDR2 FYNNEI. Trimming took 7 bases from V and 7 from J, leaving 17 bases between them. CDR3 residues: CASKSVRTLEQYF. DNA of the CDR3: TGTGCCAGCAAGTCCGTCCGAACGTTAGAGCAGTACTTC.

This sequence joins TRBV5-1 and TRBJ2-5; TRBD1 matches 9 bases. The CDR3 totals 17 residues. Germline lookup yields CDR1 SGHRS and CDR2 YFSETQ. The junction had 14 bases not matched to a gene; V was cut back by 3 bases and J by 5 bases. The CDR3 spells CASSYNSGTGPSETQYF. The CDR3, as DNA: TGCGCCAGCAGCTATAATTCCGGGACAGGGCCCTCGGAGACCCAGTACTTC. The full variable domain, with the rest looked up from reference TRBV5-1 and TRBJ2-5, is KAGVTQTPRYLIKTRGQQVTLSCSPISGHRSVSWYQQTPGQGLQFLFEYFSETQRNKGNFPGRFSGRQFSNSRSEMNVSTLELGDSALYLCASSYNSGTGPSETQYFGPGTRLLVL.

The rearrangement links TRBV18 to TRBJ2-5; D assignment may be TRBD1 or TRBD2 (5 bases each). Germline V CDR1 and CDR2: KGHSH, LQKENI. V was pared by 6 bases and J by 4 bases, with 9 bases between. CDR3 size: 12 residues. The chain's CDR3 is CASSQGPETQYF. The CDR3 DNA is TGTGCCAGCTCTCAGGGACCAGAGACCCAGTACTTC.

This chain uses TRBV4-2 with TRBJ1-4; D not certain. Germline CDR1 is LGHNA and CDR2 is YNFKEQ. The germline V and J ends were trimmed by 4 bases and 5 bases, with 14 bases remaining between them. The CDR3 consists of 15 residues. This CDR3 reads CASSRVADSNEKLFF. The DNA for the CDR3 is TGTGCCAGCAGCCGAGTAGCGGACTCAAATGAAAAACTGTTTTTT.

This clone was found a few times. CDR3 sequence reads: CASGLWGSSPLHF. CDR3 DNA sequence: TGTGCTAGTGGTTTGTGGGGGTCATCACCCCTCCACTTT. The chain has TRBV12-5 and TRBJ1-6; D perhaps matches TRBD1 (5 bases). The CDR3 extends over 13 amino acids. The V gene lost 2 bases and the J gene lost 10 bases, with 9 bases spanning the gap. Germline CDR1 LGHNT, CDR2 FRNRAP.

V gene TRBV15 combines with J gene TRBJ2-3, with 9 bases lining up with TRBD2. V shed 0 bases and J 2 bases; nucleotides not matched to a gene: 12. The germline V gene has CDR1 LNHNV and CDR2 YYDKDF (reference sequence). CDR3 length equals 19 residues. The CDR3 loop reads CATSRDGGRLADLTDTQYF. The CDR3 region has the DNA TGTGCCACCAGCAGAGATGGGGGGCGACTAGCGGATCTCACAGATACGCAGTATTTT.

This chain uses TRBV5-1 with TRBJ1-4; weak D call: TRBD1 (5 bases). CDR1 SGHRS and CDR2 YFSETQ come from the germline V gene. The CDR3 totals 16 residues. The V end was cut by 0 bases, the J end by 0 bases, with 9 bases between. Here the CDR3 DNA reads TGCGCCAGCAGCTTGGAGGACACCGCAACTAATGAAAAACTGTTTTTT. Protein: CASSLEDTATNEKLFF.

This rearrangement joins TRBV21-1 to TRBJ2-2; the table's D call, TRBD2, has no DNA check behind it. TRBV21-1 is reported as a pseudogene. The CDR3 runs to 15 residues. The CDR3 spells CASSGGSRDTGELFF. The CDR3 nucleotides read TGTGCCAGCAGCGGAGGGTCGCGAGACACCGGGGAGCTGTTTTTT.

This chain connects TRBV7-2 to TRBJ2-7; the match to TRBD1 covers 9 bases. The germline CDR1 and CDR2 sequences are SGHTA and FQGNSA. The CDR3 has 15 amino acids. V trimming: 3 bases; J trimming: 4 bases; junction bases outside the gene matches: 7. The CDR3 loop is CASSFTGTGSYEQYF. In DNA form, the CDR3 reads TGTGCCAGCAGCTTCACCGGGACAGGGTCATACGAGCAGTACTTC.

The chain uses TRBV2 and TRBJ2-3, with D unclear. The CDR3 contains 15 residues. V was cut by 1 base and J by 1 base, with 9 bases left in between. Germline V gene lookup returns CDR1 SNHLY and CDR2 FYNNEI. The CDR3 DNA reads as TGTGCCAGCAGTGAAGAAGGGCGGCGCACAGATACGCAGTATTTT. Protein sequence: CASSEEGRRTDTQYF.

The genes are TRBV30 and TRBJ1-2; 8 nucleotides align to TRBD1. Trimming took 6 bases from V and 7 from J; bases not matched to a gene: 7. In germline, CDR1 is GTSNPN, CDR2 SVGIG (reference sequence). The CDR3 runs 12 residues. As DNA, the CDR3 is TGTGCCTGTGACAGGGGTGGATTTGGCTACACCTTC. Translating gives CACDRGGFGYTF.

The CDR3, as DNA: TGTGCCAGCACTCAACAGGGTCGGGCTCAAGAGACCCAGTACTTC. It encodes CASTQQGRAQETQYF. V usage is TRBV2 and J usage is TRBJ2-5; possible D gene TRBD1, 6 bases. The CDR3 has 15 amino acids. Germline loops: CDR1 SNHLY, CDR2 FYNNEI. The V and J ends lost 7 bases and 2 bases respectively, with 17 bases between them.

The chain recombines TRBV11-2 with TRBJ1-1; unclear D gene. Trimming removed 5 bases at V and 4 bases at J, with 26 bases between. The CDR3 has 18 amino acids. Germline CDR1 reads SGHAT; CDR2 reads FQNNGV. Here the CDR3 DNA reads TGTGCCAGCAGCCCACGGCGGCAGGCCAAAACCAAGGGCACTGAAGCTTTCTTT. The encoded protein is CASSPRRQAKTKGTEAFF.

The CDR3 loop is CASNPGSAETQYF. CDR3 sequence (DNA): TGTGCCAGTAATCCGGGTAGCGCGGAGACCCAGTACTTC. The chain carries TRBV19 and TRBJ2-5; D may be TRBD2 (5 bases). Germline V gene lookup returns CDR1 LNHDA and CDR2 SQIVND (reference sequence). V lost 7 bases, J lost 5 bases, and 14 bases lay in between. The CDR3 has 13 amino acids.